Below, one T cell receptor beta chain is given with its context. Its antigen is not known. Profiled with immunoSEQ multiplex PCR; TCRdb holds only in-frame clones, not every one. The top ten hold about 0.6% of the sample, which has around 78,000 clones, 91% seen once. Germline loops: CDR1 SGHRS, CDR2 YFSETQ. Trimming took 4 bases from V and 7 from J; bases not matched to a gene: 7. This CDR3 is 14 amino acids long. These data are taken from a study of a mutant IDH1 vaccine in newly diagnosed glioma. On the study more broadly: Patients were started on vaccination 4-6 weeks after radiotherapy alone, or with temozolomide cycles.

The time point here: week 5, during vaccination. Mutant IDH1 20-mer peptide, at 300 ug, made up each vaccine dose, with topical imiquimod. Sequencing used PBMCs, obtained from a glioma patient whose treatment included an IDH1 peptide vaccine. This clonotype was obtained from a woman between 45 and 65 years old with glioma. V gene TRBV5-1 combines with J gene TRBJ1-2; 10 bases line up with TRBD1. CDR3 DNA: TGCGCCAGCAGCGCCGGGACAGGGGAGGCTGGCTACACCTTC. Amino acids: CASSAGTGEAGYTF.